This is a list of T cell receptor beta chains from one sample in a study of technical replicates of blood from a few donors. Measured with immunoSEQ multiplex PCR; TCRdb has only the in-frame clones, and not every one. In the table there are roughly 60,000 clones, about 86% of which are singletons. The sequenced material came from PBMCs. The receptors derive from a human donor in good health. Some clones in this sample may be carry-over from other donors' samples. Each CDR3 is given with its conserved first and last residue. Fields, in order: J gene, clone size, V gene, CDR3 length, CDR3 protein. Where a row states a size, it is once, few, many or the class of an expanded clone; other rows omit it.

>TRBJ2-3|once|TRBV6-1|15
CASIRLAGLTDTQYF
>TRBJ2-1|.|TRBV5-1|14
CASRAEFSYNEQFF
>TRBJ1-3|.|TRBV14|17
CASSPRQTSRPGNTIYF
>TRBJ1-3|.|TRBV6-1|13
CASRQGAGNTIYF
>TRBJ2-2|.|TRBV6-6|14
CASGDSTNTGELFF
>TRBJ1-2|.|TRBV6-6|13
CASSYISQEGYTF
>TRBJ1-2|.|TRBV6-1|14
CASSVGPTNYGYTF
>TRBJ2-7|.|TRBV5-4|14
CASSASNLAYEQYF
>TRBJ2-7|once|TRBV4-1|15
CASSWTSGEALEQYF
>TRBJ1-5|.|TRBV2|13
CASSGEINQPQHF
>TRBJ2-2|.|TRBV4-3|14
CASSQTWTSGELFF
>TRBJ2-7|few|TRBV4-2|16
CASSQGTGDTTYEQYF
>TRBJ1-1|.|TRBV20-1|11
CSAVRTAEAFF
>TRBJ2-3|once|TRBV9|17
CASSTRGGEPNTDTQYF
>TRBJ2-3|.|TRBV7-2|14
CASSLGLAADTQYF
>TRBJ1-2|.|TRBV30|12
CAWDRGSYGYTF
>TRBJ2-1|.|TRBV10-3|14
CAIKGSATHNEQFF
>TRBJ2-3|.|TRBV5-1|15
CASSFSGGRGDTQYF
>TRBJ2-3|.|TRBV7-9|16
CASSKGDRDSTDTQYF
>TRBJ2-7|.|TRBV27|19
CASRHVFGTSGRQTYEQYF
>TRBJ2-7|.|TRBV4-2|16
CASSQVPDRGVHEQYF
>TRBJ2-7|.|TRBV18|15
CASSSSSVSSYEQYF
>TRBJ2-5|.|TRBV4-3|15
CASSQDRALQETQYF
>TRBJ2-3|.|TRBV9|14
CASSVSEGTDTQYF
>TRBJ2-3|.|TRBV10-3|15
CAISDLQQGADTQYF
>TRBJ1-2|few|TRBV7-9|13
CASSLGSRGGYTF
>TRBJ2-7|.|TRBV7-9|15
CASSSGQASSYEQYF
>TRBJ1-1|.|TRBV6-5|15
CASSCRDRPNTEAFF
>TRBJ1-1|.|TRBV29-1|13
CSVAGIMNTEAFF
>TRBJ2-7|.|TRBV5-1|14
CASSLDSEPYEQYF
>TRBJ2-7|.|TRBV7-9|16
CASSLLAGGLRDEQYF
>TRBJ1-6|.|TRBV7-9|14
CASNGVSYNSPLHF
>TRBJ2-7|.|TRBV7-2|14
CATRTGDSSYEQYF
>TRBJ2-1|.|TRBV11-1|15
CASSPARDSYNEQFF
>TRBJ2-5|few|TRBV13|16
CASSLLTSGVKETQYF
>TRBJ2-4|.|TRBV6-6|14
CASSYSRVGNIQYF